Described below is a single T cell receptor beta chain sequence and its context. Its antigen is unidentified. The PCR contained 60 Vbeta and 13 Jbeta primers. Sequenced by immunoSEQ multiplex PCR; TCRdb stores in-frame clones only, minus some. Among roughly 200,000 clones listed, roughly 80% were seen once. This record comes from a study of cytomegalovirus exposure and HLA in healthy donors. On the study more broadly: Unique TCRs numbering about 85 million, obtained from HLA-typed donors, made up an early data release. Ancestry clustering placed about 86% of several hundred genotyped donors in the Caucasian-associated cluster.

Overall study findings and caveats: Through in vitro validation, three CMV-associated chains were shown to be specific for CMV antigens. According to a later analysis, donors in an Asian-associated ancestry cluster reportedly had fewer N-insertions than the roughly 640-donor mean.

The CDR3 is 15 residues long. CDR1 is LNHNV and CDR2 is YYDKDF in the germline V gene (reference sequence). V was pared by 1 base and J by 3 bases, with 10 bases between. The chain recombines TRBV15 with TRBJ1-5; possible D gene TRBD1, 6 bases. The origin of this receptor is a man aged 30-40 years in good health and CMV-seronegative. Sequenced material: PBMCs. CDR3 in DNA: TGTGCCACCAGCAGAGGGGGGGGCCCCAATCAGCCCCAGCATTTT. Amino acids: CATSRGGGPNQPQHF.